This T cell receptor (beta chain) comes out of a study of circulating tumor DNA in untreated peripheral T-cell lymphoma (dated by TCRdb to the early 2020s). What the work shows at the level of the full study, not this receptor alone: Tumor-specific clonotypes were identified in more than 75% of patients, from roughly 90% of baseline tissues and approximately 70% of baseline serum samples.

To find tumor-specific TCR clonotypes, researchers sequenced baseline tumor tissue that had been collected prior to treatment. In a trial, the study monitored patients with peripheral T-cell lymphoma who were getting frontline treatment by applying next-generation sequencing to their T-cell receptor sequences. Library creation used the immunoSEQ multiplex PCR assay. TCRdb stores this immuneACCESS table with in-frame sequences only. Part of the clones is absent; in the studies checked, under half of the shortfall reflects unresolved V genes, and no reason is known for the rest. In all, the sample holds approximately 10,000 clones, and about 75% of those were seen once. The ten most abundant clones make up 31% of the sample. V sheds 2 bases and J sheds 0 bases, leaving 6 bases between their ends. According to the germline V gene, CDR1 reads MDHEN and CDR2 reads SYDVKM. CDR3 length: 14 amino acids, cysteine to phenylalanine. Only the CDR3 DNA is retained, 42 bases long and in frame from the first base.

To note about this clone: Its antigen specificity is not known. The sample holds no much larger clone one base away, and base qualities are not on file.

Source material: tumor tissue. This sequence was found in a human donor with peripheral T-cell lymphoma. Recombination connected TRBV28 to TRBJ2-3; TRBD2 might be the D gene, on 5 matching bases. The CDR3: CASSLSGSTDTQYF. At the DNA level, the sequence is TGTGCCAGCAGTTTAAGCGGTAGCACAGATACGCAGTATTTT.